Listed below are T cell receptor beta chains from one sample, sequenced in a study of OX40 agonist ivuxolimab in advanced cancers. Profiled with immunoSEQ multiplex PCR; TCRdb holds only in-frame clones, not every one. Of 66,000 or so clones listed, more than 65% are singletons. The sample consisted of CD4+ or CD8+ T cells sorted from blood, taken in a trial of the OX40 agonist ivuxolimab. These receptors all come from an adult with an advanced solid tumor such as melanoma, head and neck, liver or kidney cancer. The CDR3 runs from the conserved cysteine through the conserved F or W. D genes are given only for firm matches. Clone size is stated in some rows and not others, as once, few, many or a class when expanded.

v_call: TRBV4-3; clone_size: .; d_call: .; j_call: TRBJ2-3; cdr3_nt: TGCGCCAGCAGCCACCCAACGCATATTCTTCCCGGGCCCTCCACAGATACGCAGTATTTT; cdr3_aa: CASSHPTHILPGPSTDTQYF
v_call: TRBV7-2; clone_size: .; d_call: TRBD1; j_call: TRBJ2-7; cdr3_nt: TGTGCCAGCAGCTTAGGCGGACAGGATGTCCACGAGCAGTACTTC; cdr3_aa: CASSLGGQDVHEQYF
v_call: TRBV5-1; clone_size: .; d_call: .; j_call: TRBJ1-2; cdr3_nt: TGCGCCAGCAGTTTTGACAGTGAGGATGGCTACACCTTC; cdr3_aa: CASSFDSEDGYTF
v_call: TRBV5-1; clone_size: .; d_call: TRBD1; j_call: TRBJ1-3; cdr3_nt: TGCGCCGGCAGCCTCGGGACAGCTTTCGGAAACACCATATATTTT; cdr3_aa: CAGSLGTAFGNTIYF
v_call: TRBV5-5; clone_size: .; d_call: TRBD1; j_call: TRBJ2-7; cdr3_nt: TGTGCCAGCAGCCTGTCCGGGACAGCCCCCTACGAGCAGTACTTC; cdr3_aa: CASSLSGTAPYEQYF
v_call: TRBV7-3; clone_size: .; d_call: .; j_call: TRBJ2-2; cdr3_nt: TGTGCCAGCAGTGTAGTGAACACCGGGGAGCTGTTTTTT; cdr3_aa: CASSVVNTGELFF
v_call: TRBV11-3; clone_size: .; d_call: .; j_call: TRBJ2-3; cdr3_nt: TGTGCCAGCAGCCTTAACTGGTTAGATACGCAGTATTTT; cdr3_aa: CASSLNWLDTQYF
v_call: TRBV19; clone_size: .; d_call: .; j_call: TRBJ2-3; cdr3_nt: TGTGCCAGTAGACCGGGGACTTTCACAGATACGCAGTATTTT; cdr3_aa: CASRPGTFTDTQYF
v_call: TRBV29-1; clone_size: .; d_call: .; j_call: TRBJ2-1; cdr3_nt: TGCAGCGTTGAAGTATCGGCTGGGGATGAGCAGTTCTTC; cdr3_aa: CSVEVSAGDEQFF
v_call: TRBV5-3; clone_size: .; d_call: TRBD1; j_call: TRBJ2-1; cdr3_nt: TGTGCCAGAAGCTTGGGGACAGGGAGGTGCAATGAGCAGTTCTTC; cdr3_aa: CARSLGTGRCNEQFF
v_call: TRBV10-3; clone_size: .; d_call: .; j_call: TRBJ1-1; cdr3_nt: TGTGCCATCAGTGAGGTCGCTCGGGGGGGGACTGAAGCTTTCTTT; cdr3_aa: CAISEVARGGTEAFF
v_call: TRBV7-3; clone_size: .; d_call: .; j_call: TRBJ1-2; cdr3_nt: TGTGCCAGCAGCCTCAGGGTATCGGAAGGCTACACCTTC; cdr3_aa: CASSLRVSEGYTF
v_call: TRBV5-1; clone_size: .; d_call: TRBD2; j_call: TRBJ2-1; cdr3_nt: TGCGCCAGCAGCTTTAGCGGGATAAATGAGCAGTTCTTC; cdr3_aa: CASSFSGINEQFF
v_call: TRBV5-4; clone_size: .; d_call: .; j_call: TRBJ1-2; cdr3_nt: TGTGCCAGCAGCTTGGTGGTCGACCTGTATGGCTACACCTTC; cdr3_aa: CASSLVVDLYGYTF
v_call: TRBV28; clone_size: .; d_call: .; j_call: TRBJ1-1; cdr3_nt: TGTGCCAGCAGTTTGGTGTGGTACACTGAAGCTTTCTTT; cdr3_aa: CASSLVWYTEAFF
v_call: TRBV7-8; clone_size: .; d_call: TRBD1; j_call: TRBJ1-4; cdr3_nt: TGTGCCAGCAGCCCCCGGACAGGGGAGAATGAAAAACTGTTTTTT; cdr3_aa: CASSPRTGENEKLFF
v_call: TRBV15; clone_size: .; d_call: .; j_call: TRBJ2-7; cdr3_nt: TGTGCCACCAGCAGACCCCCGGGAGACGAGCAGTACTTC; cdr3_aa: CATSRPPGDEQYF
v_call: TRBV6-1; clone_size: .; d_call: .; j_call: TRBJ2-3; cdr3_nt: TGTGCCAGCAGTGAAGCGGGCAGCCAAGATACGCAGTATTTT; cdr3_aa: CASSEAGSQDTQYF
v_call: TRBV19; clone_size: .; d_call: TRBD2; j_call: TRBJ2-2; cdr3_nt: TGTGCCAGTAGTATTCTAGCGGGAGATAGGAACACCGGGGAGCTGTTTTTT; cdr3_aa: CASSILAGDRNTGELFF
v_call: TRBV5-1; clone_size: .; d_call: .; j_call: TRBJ2-7; cdr3_nt: TGCGCCAGCAGCTTGATTCAGGGCGCAAAAGCGGTATACGAGCAGTACTTC; cdr3_aa: CASSLIQGAKAVYEQYF
v_call: TRBV7-2; clone_size: once; d_call: TRBD1; j_call: TRBJ2-7; cdr3_nt: TGTGCCAGCAGTTGGGGACAGGGCTACGAGCAGTACTTC; cdr3_aa: CASSWGQGYEQYF
v_call: TRBV5-4; clone_size: once; d_call: .; j_call: TRBJ2-3; cdr3_nt: TGTGCCAGCAGCAAGGACACCAGCACAGATACGCAGTATTTT; cdr3_aa: CASSKDTSTDTQYF
v_call: TRBV5-6; clone_size: medium-sized; d_call: TRBD2; j_call: TRBJ2-7; cdr3_nt: TGTGCCAGCAGCTTGAAACAGCGGGAGACGTACGAGCAGTACTTC; cdr3_aa: CASSLKQRETYEQYF
v_call: TRBV5-1; clone_size: .; d_call: .; j_call: TRBJ2-2; cdr3_nt: TGCGCCAGCAGCTTTGAGTTAGCCGACACCGGGGAGCTGTTTTTT; cdr3_aa: CASSFELADTGELFF